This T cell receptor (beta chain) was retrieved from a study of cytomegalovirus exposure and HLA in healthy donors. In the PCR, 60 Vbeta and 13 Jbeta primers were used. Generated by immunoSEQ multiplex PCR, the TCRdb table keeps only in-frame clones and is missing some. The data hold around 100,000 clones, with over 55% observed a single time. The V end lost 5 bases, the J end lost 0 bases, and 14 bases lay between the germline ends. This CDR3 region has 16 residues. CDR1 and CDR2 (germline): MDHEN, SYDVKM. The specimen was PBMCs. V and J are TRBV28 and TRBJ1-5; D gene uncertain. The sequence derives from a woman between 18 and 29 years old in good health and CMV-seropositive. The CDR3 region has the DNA TGTGCCAGCAGTCCCCTAGCAGGCTCTAGCAATCAGCCCCAGCATTTT. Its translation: CASSPLAGSSNQPQHF.